The next 20 T cell receptor beta chains were all read from a single sample in a study of shared clonotypes between healthy human individuals. The protocol was immunoSEQ multiplex PCR, while the TCRdb copy is restricted to in-frame clones and leaves out a portion. The sample gives about 2.4 million clones, roughly 93% of which show up once; 0.35% to 0.45% is in the top ten. The sample was naive CD4+ T cells from PBMCs. Indicated subset: CD45RA+ positively selected. The origin of the receptors is a young man in good health. Some clones in this sample may be carry-over from other donors' samples.

The chain joins TRBV28 to TRBJ1-3; perhaps TRBD1 as D (5 bases). V lost 2 bases to trimming and J lost 0 bases, with 14 bases between them. Per germline, CDR1 MDHEN and CDR2 SYDVKM. The CDR3 covers 17 residues. CDR3 sequence: CASSLSTRVLSGNTIYF. CDR3 sequence (DNA): TGTGCCAGCAGTTTAAGCACCAGGGTACTCTCTGGAAACACCATATATTTT.

Note on this clone: The sample holds other DNA sequences that translate to the same CDR3. The CDR3 spells CASSSQGDQPQHF. The DNA of the CDR3 is TGTGCCAGCAGTAGCCAGGGAGATCAGCCCCAGCATTTT. The chain carries TRBV7-9 and TRBJ1-5; TRBD1 is a possible D gene (5 bases). Trimming shortened V by 6 bases and J by 5 bases, and 11 bases separated the two germline ends. The CDR3 has 13 residues. CDR1 is SEHNR, CDR2 FQNEAQ, per germline (reference sequence).

In its sample, this clone was seen once. This chain connects TRBV5-6 to TRBJ1-5; perhaps TRBD1 as D (6 bases). V was clipped by 4 bases and J by 5 bases, with 13 bases between them. Germline lookup yields CDR1 SGHDT and CDR2 YYEEEE. The CDR3 loop spans 14 amino acids. The CDR3 loop reads CASSTGRWDQPQHF. The CDR3 DNA sequence: TGTGCCAGCAGCACAGGGAGATGGGATCAGCCCCAGCATTTT.

This chain connects TRBV4-1 to TRBJ2-2, with 10 bases identical to TRBD2. This CDR3 is 16 amino acids long. V gave up 5 bases and J gave up 6 bases; unmatched junction bases: 9. Germline CDR1 MGHRA, CDR2 YSYEKL. The CDR3 coding sequence is TGCGCCAGCAGCTCCCTAGCGGGAGTGGACGCCGGGGAGCTGTTTTTT. Protein product: CASSSLAGVDAGELFF.

The chain recombines TRBV28 with TRBJ2-7; 10 bases line up with TRBD2. The CDR3 is 15 residues long. Germline V lookup: CDR1 MDHEN, CDR2 SYDVKM. V was clipped by 7 bases and J by 9 bases; unmatched bases: 15. CDR3 DNA sequence: TGTGCCAGCACCACGTCGTGGCTAGCGGGAGTCCGGCAGTACTTC. Residues: CASTTSWLAGVRQYF.

The CDR3, as DNA: TGTGCCAGCAGCGTAGGGGTAGGGCTAGCGGGACGGACCGGGGAGCTGTTTTTT. Its protein is CASSVGVGLAGRTGELFF. The chain combines TRBV9 with TRBJ2-2; 9 positions agree with TRBD2. The CDR3 totals 18 residues. V trimming: 0 bases; J trimming: 5 bases; junction bases outside the gene matches: 11. Germline V gene sequence: CDR1 SGDLS, CDR2 YYNGEE.

V gene TRBV5-1 combines with J gene TRBJ2-3; D is undetermined. The V end was cut by 6 bases, the J end by 2 bases, with 13 bases between. The CDR3 covers 14 residues. From germline, CDR1 is SGHRS and CDR2 YFSETQ. The DNA of the CDR3 is TGCGCCAGCACCGAGAGACTTACCACAGATACGCAGTATTTT. This encodes CASTERLTTDTQYF.

This chain links TRBV6-5 with TRBJ2-2; D may correspond to TRBD1 or TRBD2 (5 bases each). The CDR3 runs to 15 residues. Germline V gives CDR1 MNHEY, CDR2 SVGAGI. Trimming left V 7 bases short and J 5 bases short, with 17 bases between. The CDR3 nucleotides read TGTGCCAGCACCATGGGACCCATTCCTACCGGGGAGCTGTTTTTT. This translates into CASTMGPIPTGELFF.

Comment on this clone: Different DNA sequences within this sample yield the same CDR3. V is TRBV6-5 and J is TRBJ1-3; D gene ambiguous. Trimming removed 3 bases from V and 4 bases from J, with 10 bases in between. Germline V lookup: CDR1 MNHEY, CDR2 SVGAGI. The CDR3 is 14 residues long. The CDR3 DNA reads TGTGCCAGCAGTTATGGTAGCCCCGGAAACACCATATATTTT. It yields the protein CASSYGSPGNTIYF.

This chain uses TRBV10-3 with TRBJ2-7; possibly TRBD1 for D (5 bases). The V gene's germline CDR1 is ENHRY and CDR2 SYGVKD. V lost 8 bases to trimming and J lost 0 bases, with 8 bases between them. The CDR3 runs 12 residues. The CDR3 DNA reads TGTGCCATCGCCGACAGCTCCTACGAGCAGTACTTC. Encoded protein: CAIADSSYEQYF.

This clone was found once. The rearrangement links TRBV6-7 to TRBJ1-2; D not certain. TRBV6-7 is labeled an ORF, and its function is uncertain. Trimming stripped 0 bases from V and 3 bases from J, with 11 bases between. The CDR3 sequence is 15 residues long. In DNA form, the CDR3 reads TGTGCCAGCAGTTACTCTATAAGGCAGGACTATGGCTACACCTTC. Its protein product is CASSYSIRQDYGYTF.

Here the CDR3 reads CASSLSQGEAEQYF. The CDR3 DNA sequence: TGTGCCAGCAGTTTAAGTCAGGGGGAGGCCGAGCAGTACTTC. The rearrangement joins TRBV28 to TRBJ2-7; D may be TRBD1 (7 bases). The V and J ends lost 2 bases and 6 bases respectively, with 14 bases between them. The CDR3 is made up of 14 amino acids. CDR1 MDHEN and CDR2 SYDVKM come from the germline V gene.

The chain couples TRBV10-3 to TRBJ2-1; 10 bases line up with TRBD2. The CDR3 has 16 amino acids. V was pared by 8 bases and J by 8 bases, with 15 bases of the junction left unmatched. From germline, CDR1 is ENHRY and CDR2 SYGVKD. The chain's CDR3 is CAIGSTSGPNYYEQFF. CDR3 nucleotides: TGTGCCATCGGATCGACTAGCGGGCCTAATTACTATGAGCAGTTCTTC.

The V gene is TRBV7-3, the J gene TRBJ2-5; D not certain. Trimming shortened V by 5 bases and J by 0 bases, and 7 bases separated the two germline ends. The CDR3 is 13 amino acids. Germline values: CDR1 SGHTA, CDR2 FQGTGA. The CDR3 DNA sequence: TGTGCCAGCAGCATCCGGGACCAAGAGACCCAGTACTTC. This sequence encodes CASSIRDQETQYF.

The J gene is TRBJ2-2, the V gene TRBV11-2, with 9 bases fitting TRBD2. V was clipped by 4 bases and J by 1 base; unmatched bases: 10. The CDR3 contains 18 residues. Germline V gene data show CDR1 as SGHAT and CDR2 as FQNNGV. The CDR3 DNA sequence: TGTGCCAGCAGCTCTACTTCCGGACTAGCGATGAACACCGGGGAGCTGTTTTTT. Its protein is CASSSTSGLAMNTGELFF.

The chain combines TRBV19 with TRBJ2-6; D might be TRBD2 (6 bases). With 3 bases removed from V and 0 bases from J, the gap between germline ends came to 9 bases. CDR3 length: 16 amino acids. The V gene's germline CDR1 is LNHDA and CDR2 SQIVND (reference sequence). This CDR3 reads CASSMGRSSGANVLTF. The CDR3 coding sequence is TGTGCCAGTAGTATGGGGAGGAGCTCTGGGGCCAACGTCCTGACTTTC.

The rearrangement joins TRBV28 to TRBJ1-4; D possibly corresponds to TRBD1 (5 bases). V lost 3 bases and J 8 bases, leaving 13 bases between the germline ends. CDR3 length: 14 amino acids. Germline CDR1 and CDR2: MDHEN and SYDVKM. CDR3 DNA sequence: TGTGCCAGCAGTTTTGCGGGGACCCCGGAAAAACTGTTTTTT. Translation: CASSFAGTPEKLFF.

This sequence joins TRBV30 and TRBJ1-6; 10 bases map to TRBD1. The V and J ends lost 5 bases and 7 bases, in that order; junction bases with no gene match: 8. This CDR3 region has 15 residues. Germline V gives CDR1 GTSNPN, CDR2 SVGIG (reference sequence). CDR3 in DNA: TGTGCCTGGGGGACAGGGGCAACGGGGAATTCACCCCTCCACTTT. It translates to CAWGTGATGNSPLHF.

CDR3 sequence reads: CASSRGNQETQYF. The CDR3 DNA is TGTGCCAGCAGCCGAGGCAACCAAGAGACCCAGTACTTC. V gene TRBV11-2 combines with J gene TRBJ2-5, with D hard to call. Germline lookup yields CDR1 SGHAT and CDR2 FQNNGV. Trimming pared 5 bases from V and 0 bases from J, leaving 7 bases between. The CDR3 covers 13 residues.

Worth noting for this clone: Other DNA sequences in this sample translate to the same CDR3. The chain joins TRBV6-1 to TRBJ2-3; D is uncertain. This CDR3 spans 13 amino acids. CDR1 is MNHNS, CDR2 SASEGT, per germline. The V end lost 1 base, the J end lost 1 base, and 3 bases lay between the germline ends. CDR3 loop: CASSEVRTDTQYF. For the CDR3, the DNA is TGTGCCAGCAGTGAAGTACGCACAGATACGCAGTATTTT.